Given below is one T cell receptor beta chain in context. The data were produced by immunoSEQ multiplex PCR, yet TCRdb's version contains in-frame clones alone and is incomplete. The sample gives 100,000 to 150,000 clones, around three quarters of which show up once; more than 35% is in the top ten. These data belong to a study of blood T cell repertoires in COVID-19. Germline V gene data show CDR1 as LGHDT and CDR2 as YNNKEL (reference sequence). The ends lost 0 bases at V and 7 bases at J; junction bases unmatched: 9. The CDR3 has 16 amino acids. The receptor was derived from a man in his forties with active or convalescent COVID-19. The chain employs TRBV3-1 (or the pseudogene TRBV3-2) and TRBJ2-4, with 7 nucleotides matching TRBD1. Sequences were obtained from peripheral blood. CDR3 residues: CASSQESAGGRNIQYF. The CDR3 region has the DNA TGTGCCAGCAGCCAAGAGTCGGCAGGGGGAAGGAACATTCAGTACTTC.